This T cell receptor beta chain was identified during a study of T-cell reconstitution after alpha-beta-depleted transplantation in children listed by TCRdb under 2016. In terms of the full investigation: Using TCR repertoire profiling, the study followed T-cell immune reconstitution in a quantitative way in children after TCRalphabeta/CD19-depleted allogeneic hematopoietic cell transplantation.

According to the study, the label for this sample's treatment or condition signals: allogeneic hematopoietic cell transplantation with graft depleted of TCRalphabeta T cells and CD19 B cells. The transplant recipients were children given TCRalphabeta/CD19-depleted allogeneic hematopoietic cell grafts. The protocol used for the library was PCR. Sequencing was performed on an Illumina HiSeq 2500. Molecular barcoding was employed in the preparation of TCR libraries, with unique molecular identifiers being used to normalize TCRbeta repertoire quantification. TCRdb applied fastp at Q25 and MiXCR to the public reads, then kept only in-frame beta chains. CDR3 protein duplicates are merged, each entry listing the most common genes and DNA. The sample table holds approximately 1,000,000 distinct CDR3 sequences, of which less than 30% were seen once. The ten biggest clones cover roughly 30% of the sample. Broader findings and caveats from the paper: In some patients, the high TCRbeta diversity seen at day 60 was put down to recipient T cells and intrathymic progenitors that had survived conditioning. About two months after transplant, the apparently early recovery of alphabetaT-cell counts reportedly depended on just several hundred clones that had expanded rapidly and came from non-depleted graft cells. The frequencies of hyperexpanded clones fell over the following months, and after one year, T-cell counts and TCRbeta diversity were mostly attributed to newly produced T cells.

A remark on this clonotype: Its antigen remains undetermined. Within one base of it there is no much larger clone, and no base qualities were kept.

From the germline V gene (reference sequence), CDR1 is LNHNV and CDR2 is YYDKDF. V is shortened by 0 bases, J by 7 bases, and the region joining them spans 15 bases. The CDR3 numbers 16 residues from cysteine through phenylalanine. Just CDR3 DNA is preserved here, 48 bases in frame from base 1. Here the chain combines TRBV15 and TRBJ1-4, and TRBD1 may be the D gene, going by 6 matching bases. The origin of this receptor is a boy in the first two years of life who had a stem cell transplant for SCID, so the T cells may come from the graft donor. The sequencing here drew on PBMCs, mostly from graft donor cells, taken 360 days after TCRalphabeta/CD19-depleted stem cell transplant. The CDR3 sequence is CATSRDRTVPLEKLFF. The DNA reads as follows: TGTGCCACCAGCAGAGATCGGACAGTCCCTCTTGAAAAACTGTTTTTT.